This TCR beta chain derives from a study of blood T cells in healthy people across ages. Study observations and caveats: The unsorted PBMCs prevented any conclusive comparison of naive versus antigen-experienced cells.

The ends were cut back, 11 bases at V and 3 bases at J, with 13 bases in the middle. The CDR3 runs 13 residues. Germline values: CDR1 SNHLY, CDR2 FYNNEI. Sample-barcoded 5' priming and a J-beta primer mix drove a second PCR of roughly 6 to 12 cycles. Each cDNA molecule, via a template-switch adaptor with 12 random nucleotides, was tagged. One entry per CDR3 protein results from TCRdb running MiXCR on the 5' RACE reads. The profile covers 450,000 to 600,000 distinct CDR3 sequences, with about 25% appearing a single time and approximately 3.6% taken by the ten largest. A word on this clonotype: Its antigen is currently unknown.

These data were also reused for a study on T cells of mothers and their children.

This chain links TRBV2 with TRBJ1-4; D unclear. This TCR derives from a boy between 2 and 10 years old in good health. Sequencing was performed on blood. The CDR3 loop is CAGSAGPNEKLFF. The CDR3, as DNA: TGTGCCGGCTCAGCGGGCCCTAATGAAAAACTGTTTTTT.